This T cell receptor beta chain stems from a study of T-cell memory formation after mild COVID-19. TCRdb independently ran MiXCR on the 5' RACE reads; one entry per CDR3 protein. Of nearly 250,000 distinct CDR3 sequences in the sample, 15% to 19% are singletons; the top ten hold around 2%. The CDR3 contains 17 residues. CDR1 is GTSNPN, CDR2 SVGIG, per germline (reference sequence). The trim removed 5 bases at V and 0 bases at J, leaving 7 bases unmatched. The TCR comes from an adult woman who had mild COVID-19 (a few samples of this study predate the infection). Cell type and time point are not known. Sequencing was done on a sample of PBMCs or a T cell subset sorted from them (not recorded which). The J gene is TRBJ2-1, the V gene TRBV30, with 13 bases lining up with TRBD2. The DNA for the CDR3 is TGTGCCTGGGGGGGACTAGCGGGGTCTAGCTCCTACAATGAGCAGTTCTTC. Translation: CAWGGLAGSSSYNEQFF.